The source of this T cell receptor beta chain is a study of cytomegalovirus exposure and HLA in healthy donors. Findings and caveats of the study: HLA alleles were associated with 15,000 to 20,000 TCR beta sequences in a later analysis at 0.05 false discovery rate.

PCR was performed using 60 Vbeta and 13 Jbeta primers. Produced via immunoSEQ multiplex PCR; TCRdb's table is partial and in-frame only. Here the sample spans more than 150,000 clones, roughly 75% being singletons. Germline V CDR1 and CDR2: SGHTA, FQGTGA. CDR3 length: 15 amino acids. V lost 6 bases, J lost 5 bases, and 10 bases stayed unmatched. Points on this clone: Its matching antigen is unknown.

This chain joins TRBV7-3 and TRBJ2-1, with 7 bases lining up with TRBD2. The clonotype was recovered from a woman in her thirties or forties in good health and CMV-seropositive. Material for sequencing was PBMCs. The CDR3 DNA sequence: TGTGCCAGCAGGCCTGCCGGGGACTACCACAATGAGCAGTTCTTC. As protein: CASRPAGDYHNEQFF.